This T cell receptor (beta chain) comes out of a study of a mutant IDH1 vaccine in newly diagnosed glioma (dated by TCRdb to the early 2020s). Some background on the complete study: Patients received eight vaccinations in weeks 1, 3, 5, 7, 11, 15, 19 and 23, corresponding to visits V03 through V10. Vaccination started 4-6 weeks after radiotherapy alone, or was given together with temozolomide cycles in the groups whose treatment included chemotherapy. The roughly 30 treated patients were approximately 62% male and 37.5% female, with a mean age of 40.4 years. Before enrollment, most patients had been given radiochemotherapy with temozolomide as standard therapy, while the rest had received either radiotherapy alone or temozolomide alone. Six visits were used for peripheral blood collection: V03 (baseline), V05, V07, V10, V12 and V13. For exploratory analyses, approximately 23 treated patients had longitudinal TCRB deep sequencing done wherever samples were available. General findings and caveats noted by the study authors: Immune responses induced by the vaccine were seen in more than 85% of patients across multiple MHC alleles. The authors noted that analyses of patient blood samples could not be reproduced because of sample limitations. Pseudoprogression appeared unrelated to alterations in the top peripheral T cell clonotypes detected by TCRB sequencing. PBMC samples for TCRB deep sequencing were selected based on availability.

Counted from cysteine to phenylalanine, this CDR3 has 15 amino acids. The retained sequence is limited to the CDR3, 45 bases, with the frame set at the first base. For CDR1 and CDR2, the germline V gene (reference sequence) lists MNHNY and SVGAGI. Trimming at the junction amounts to 5 bases on V and 12 bases on J, and the germline ends lie 22 bases apart. Libraries were built with the immunoSEQ multiplex PCR assay. The hsTCRB Kit was used according to the manufacturer's protocol to amplify rearranged TCR beta chain sequences. An Illumina MiSeq was used to sequence the TCRB libraries. Per the authors' processing: The proprietary platform of the kit vendor was used for demultiplexing, trimming and gene mapping. TCRdb holds this immuneACCESS table with in-frame rearrangements only. Some clones are missing; in checked studies, unresolved V genes explain under half, and the rest has no known cause. V and J calls and clone size are copied from that table; D and trimming were computed from the DNA. Recorded for this sample are approximately 26,000 clones; roughly nine tenths of them occurred a single time. Jointly, the top ten make up around 18% of the sample.

To note about this clone: This clone's antigen is unknown. The input lacks base qualities; no much larger clone sits a single base away.

The time point label, read with the paper, signifies: week 5, during vaccination. Every vaccine dose consisted of 300 ug of a 20-mer mutant IDH1 peptide in Montanide, administered subcutaneously together with topical imiquimod. All donors had newly diagnosed IDH1-mutant astrocytomas of WHO grade 3 or 4 that showed loss of nuclear ATRX. The samples were drawn from NOA16, a multicentre, single-arm, open-label phase I trial in Germany that tested a mutant IDH1 peptide vaccine in humans for the first time. Genomic DNA for TCRB sequencing was isolated from EDTA blood with the DNeasy Blood and Tissue Kit.

The chain joins TRBV6-6 to TRBJ1-4, and perhaps TRBD1 as D gene, on 5 matching bases. Sample: PBMCs, taken from a glioma patient whose treatment included an IDH1 peptide vaccine. The clonotype comes from a man aged 18 to 29 with glioma. The sequenced DNA: TGTGCCAGCAGTCTCGGCCGGGACTCGCTGGGGCAACTGTTTTTT. This is translated as CASSLGRDSLGQLFF.